What follows are 11 T cell receptor beta chains derived from one specimen sequenced in a study of T cell changes during pregnancy in multiple sclerosis. The assay was immunoSEQ multiplex PCR, and TCRdb's table has in-frame clones only and misses some. Found here are roughly 45,000 clones, about 90% of them singletons; the top ten hold around 1.6%. This material consisted of peripheral blood, taken in the first trimester of pregnancy. These receptors originate from a female donor in good health, enrolled as a control in a pregnancy study.

The chain employs TRBV5-6 and TRBJ1-1; D is unclear. Trimming stripped 0 bases from V and 0 bases from J, with 6 bases between. The length of the CDR3 is 14 residues. Germline CDR1 reads SGHDT; CDR2 reads YYEEEE. The chain's CDR3 is CASSLGLMNTEAFF. CDR3 DNA sequence: TGTGCCAGCAGCTTGGGACTCATGAACACTGAAGCTTTCTTT.

The chain uses TRBV28 and TRBJ2-5, with TRBD2 identical over 10 bases. The junction had 1 base not matched to a gene; V was cut back by 4 bases and J by 2 bases. The length of the CDR3 is 14 residues. Germline CDR1 MDHEN, CDR2 SYDVKM. CDR3 bases: TGTGCCAGCAGTTCTAGCGGGGGACAAGAGACCCAGTACTTC. Residues: CASSSSGGQETQYF.

This clone was recorded a few times. The rearrangement uses TRBV21-1 and TRBJ1-2; the D call TRBD1 from the table was never checked on the DNA. TRBV21-1 is a pseudogene. This CDR3 region has 14 residues. CDR3 nucleotide sequence: TGTGCCAGCAGCCTTGAGGGGGAAAACTATGGCTACACCTTC. Protein sequence: CASSLEGENYGYTF.

This sequence joins TRBV11-2 and TRBJ1-2, with 7 positions matching TRBD1. Germline CDR1 and CDR2: SGHAT and FQNNGV. Germline trimming cut 1 base from V and 6 bases from J; bases unmatched to any gene: 11. This CDR3 has 16 amino acids. Here the CDR3 DNA reads TGTGCCAGCAGCTTAGCCTTCCGGGACAGTACCAATGGCTACACCTTC. It translates to CASSLAFRDSTNGYTF. Full variable domain (missing parts from reference TRBV11-2 and TRBJ1-2): EAGVAQSPRYKIIEKRQSVAFWCNPISGHATLYWYQQILGQGPKLLIQFQNNGVVDDSQLPKDRFSAERLKGVDSTLKIQPAKLEDSAVYLCASSLAFRDSTNGYTFGSGTRLTVV.

The V call is TRBV5-4, the J call TRBJ2-7, with 7 bases lining up with TRBD1. Trimming took 5 bases from V and 7 from J; bases not matched to a gene: 9. CDR3 length: 13 residues. The germline gives CDR1 SGHNT, CDR2 YYREEE (reference sequence). The CDR3 loop is CASRDYRGEEQYF. The CDR3 DNA sequence: TGTGCCAGCAGAGATTACAGGGGAGAAGAGCAGTACTTC. Looking up the rest from reference TRBV5-4 and TRBJ2-7 gives the full variable domain: ETGVTQSPTHLIKTRGQQVTLRCSSQSGHNTVSWYQQALGQGPQFIFQYYREEENGRGNFPPRFSGLQFPNYSSELNVNALELDDSALYLCASRDYRGEEQYFGPGTRLTVT.

The V and J genes are TRBV4-3 and TRBJ1-3, with 7 positions matching TRBD1. Germline V gene sequence: CDR1 LGHNA, CDR2 YSLEER. V shed 6 bases and J 3 bases; nucleotides not matched to a gene: 5. The CDR3 is 14 amino acids. This CDR3 is CASSTGVHGNTIYF. For the CDR3, the DNA is TGCGCCAGCAGTACAGGGGTGCATGGAAACACCATATATTTT.

This clone was detected only once. The chain has TRBV7-9 and TRBJ2-2; 9 bases line up with TRBD1. CDR1 is SEHNR, CDR2 FQNEAQ, per germline (reference sequence). This CDR3 contains 18 residues. V shed 2 bases and J 7 bases; nucleotides not matched to a gene: 14. The CDR3 spells CASSLFPTGGSWDGELFF. The DNA of the CDR3 is TGTGCCAGCAGCTTATTCCCCACAGGGGGCTCTTGGGACGGGGAGCTGTTTTTT.

With regard to this clone: Other DNA sequences of this sample code for an identical CDR3. J is TRBJ2-2 and V is TRBV7-8; D not resolved. CDR1 and CDR2 (germline): SGHVS, FQNEAQ. The V and J ends lost 0 bases and 1 base respectively, with 3 bases between them. CDR3 size: 14 residues. CDR3 sequence: CASSLAQNTGELFF. Written as DNA, the CDR3 is TGTGCCAGCAGCTTAGCTCAGAACACCGGGGAGCTGTTTTTT. Looking up the rest from reference TRBV7-8 and TRBJ2-2 gives the full variable domain: GAGVSQSPRYKVAKRGQDVALRCDPISGHVSLFWYQQALGQGPEFLTYFQNEAQLDKSGLPSDRFFAERPEGSVSTLKIQRTQQEDSAVYLCASSLAQNTGELFFGEGSRLTVL.

The chain joins TRBV7-8 to TRBJ2-7, with no clear D. V lost 0 bases and J 6 bases, leaving 12 bases between the germline ends. The CDR3 consists of 14 residues. Germline V gives CDR1 SGHVS, CDR2 FQNEAQ. The DNA for the CDR3 is TGTGCCAGCAGCTTAGCCTACATAGCCCGCGAGCAGTACTTC. It encodes CASSLAYIAREQYF.

V and J are TRBV27 and TRBJ2-7, with D tentatively TRBD2 (6 bases). In germline, CDR1 is MNHEY, CDR2 SMNVEV (reference sequence). The CDR3 covers 12 residues. V was clipped by 7 bases and J by 3 bases, with 10 bases between them. The CDR3 DNA is TGTGCCAGCAAACTAGCAAGCTACGAGCAGTACTTC. Translation gives CASKLASYEQYF.

CDR3 DNA: TGTGCCAGCAGTTCGCCGGGACAGGGTGGGGGTCGGAACGGCTACACCTTC. It yields the protein CASSSPGQGGGRNGYTF. This chain connects TRBV28 to TRBJ1-2; 9 nucleotides agree with TRBD1. J lost 8 bases, V lost 4 bases, and 17 bases had no gene match. The length of the CDR3 is 17 residues. Looked up from germline, CDR1 is MDHEN and CDR2 is SYDVKM.